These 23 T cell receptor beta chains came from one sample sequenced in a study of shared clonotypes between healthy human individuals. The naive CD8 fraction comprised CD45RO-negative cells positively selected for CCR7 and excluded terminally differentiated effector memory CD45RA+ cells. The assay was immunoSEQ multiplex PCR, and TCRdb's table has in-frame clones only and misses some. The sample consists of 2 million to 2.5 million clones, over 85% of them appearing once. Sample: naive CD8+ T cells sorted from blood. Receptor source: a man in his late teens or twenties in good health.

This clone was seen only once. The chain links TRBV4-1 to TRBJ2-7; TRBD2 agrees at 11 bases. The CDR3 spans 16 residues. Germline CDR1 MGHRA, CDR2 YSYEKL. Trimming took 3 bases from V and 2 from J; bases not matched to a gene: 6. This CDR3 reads CASSHELAGETYEQYF. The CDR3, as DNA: TGCGCCAGCAGCCATGAACTAGCGGGAGAAACCTACGAGCAGTACTTC.

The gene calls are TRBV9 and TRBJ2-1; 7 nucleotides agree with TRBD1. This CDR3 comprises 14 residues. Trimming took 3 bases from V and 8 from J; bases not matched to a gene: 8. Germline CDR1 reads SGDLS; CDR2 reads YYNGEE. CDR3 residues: CASSGEGATDEQFF. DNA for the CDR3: TGTGCCAGCAGCGGCGAGGGGGCGACAGATGAGCAGTTCTTC.

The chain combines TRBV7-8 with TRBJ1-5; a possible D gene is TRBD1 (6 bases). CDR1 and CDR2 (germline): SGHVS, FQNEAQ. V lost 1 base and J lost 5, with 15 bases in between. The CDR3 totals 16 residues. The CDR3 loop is CASSLGPAQGYQPQHF. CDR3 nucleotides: TGTGCCAGCAGCTTAGGCCCAGCACAGGGTTATCAGCCCCAGCATTTT.

CDR3 sequence: CAWGSRLAGVNEQFF. The CDR3 DNA sequence: TGTGCCTGGGGTTCGAGACTAGCGGGAGTTAATGAGCAGTTCTTC. This chain connects TRBV30 to TRBJ2-1, with 12 bases aligning to TRBD2. Germline lookup yields CDR1 GTSNPN and CDR2 SVGIG (reference sequence). CDR3 length equals 15 residues. V was pared by 5 bases and J by 7 bases, with 9 bases of the junction left unmatched.

The CDR3 DNA reads TGTGCCAGTAGTATTTGGACAGGGGGTGAAGCTTTCTTT. Protein product: CASSIWTGGEAFF. V gene TRBV19 combines with J gene TRBJ1-1; TRBD1 matches 10 bases. The CDR3 has 13 residues. Trimming at V came to 3 bases and at J to 7 bases, leaving 2 bases not matched to a gene. From germline, CDR1 is LNHDA and CDR2 SQIVND (reference sequence).

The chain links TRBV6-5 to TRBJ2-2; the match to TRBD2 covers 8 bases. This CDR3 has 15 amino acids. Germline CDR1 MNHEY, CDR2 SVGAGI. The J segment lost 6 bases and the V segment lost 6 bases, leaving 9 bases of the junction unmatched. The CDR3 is CASRPRGGLPGELFF. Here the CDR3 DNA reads TGTGCCAGCAGACCACGGGGGGGCCTACCCGGGGAGCTGTTTTTT.

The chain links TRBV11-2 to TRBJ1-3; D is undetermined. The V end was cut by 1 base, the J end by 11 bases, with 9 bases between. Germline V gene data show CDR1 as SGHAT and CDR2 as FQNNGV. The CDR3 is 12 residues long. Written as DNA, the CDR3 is TGTGCCAGCAGCTTAGGCCGACACCCCATATATTTT. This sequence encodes CASSLGRHPIYF.

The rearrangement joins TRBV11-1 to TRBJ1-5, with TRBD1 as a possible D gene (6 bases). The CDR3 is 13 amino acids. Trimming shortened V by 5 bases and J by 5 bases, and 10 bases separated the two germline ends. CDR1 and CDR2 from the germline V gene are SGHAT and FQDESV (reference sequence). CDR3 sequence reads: CASSPDSYQPQHF. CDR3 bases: TGTGCCAGCAGCCCGGACAGTTATCAGCCCCAGCATTTT.

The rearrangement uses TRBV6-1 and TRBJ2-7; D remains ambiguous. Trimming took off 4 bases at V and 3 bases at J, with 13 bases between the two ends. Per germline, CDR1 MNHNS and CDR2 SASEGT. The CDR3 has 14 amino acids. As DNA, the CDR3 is TGTGCCAGCAGTGCACTCTTACTGGACTACGAGCAGTACTTC. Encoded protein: CASSALLLDYEQYF.

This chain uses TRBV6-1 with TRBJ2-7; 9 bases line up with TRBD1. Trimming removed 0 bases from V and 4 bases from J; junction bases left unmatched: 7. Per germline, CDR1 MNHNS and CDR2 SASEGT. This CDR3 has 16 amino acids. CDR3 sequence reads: CASSEALGTGFYEQYF. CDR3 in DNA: TGTGCCAGCAGTGAAGCGCTGGGGACAGGGTTTTACGAGCAGTACTTC.

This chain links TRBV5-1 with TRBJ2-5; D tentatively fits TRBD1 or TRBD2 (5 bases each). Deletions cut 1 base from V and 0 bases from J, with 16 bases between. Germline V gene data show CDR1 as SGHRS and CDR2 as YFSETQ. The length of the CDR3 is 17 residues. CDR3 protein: CASSLWAVGTDQETQYF. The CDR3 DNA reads TGCGCCAGCAGCTTGTGGGCGGTGGGGACCGACCAAGAGACCCAGTACTTC.

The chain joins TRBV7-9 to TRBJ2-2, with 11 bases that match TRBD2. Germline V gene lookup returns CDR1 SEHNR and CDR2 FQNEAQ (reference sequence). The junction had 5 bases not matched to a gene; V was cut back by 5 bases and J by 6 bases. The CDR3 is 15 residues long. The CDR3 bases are TGTGCCAGCAGCCCGGGACTAGCGGAATCCGGGGAGCTGTTTTTT. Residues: CASSPGLAESGELFF.

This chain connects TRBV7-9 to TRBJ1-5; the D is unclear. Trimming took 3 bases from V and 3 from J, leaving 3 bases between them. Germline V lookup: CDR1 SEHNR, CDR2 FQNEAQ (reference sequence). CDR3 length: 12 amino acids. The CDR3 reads CASSFDNQPQHF. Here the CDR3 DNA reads TGTGCCAGCAGCTTCGACAATCAGCCCCAGCATTTT.

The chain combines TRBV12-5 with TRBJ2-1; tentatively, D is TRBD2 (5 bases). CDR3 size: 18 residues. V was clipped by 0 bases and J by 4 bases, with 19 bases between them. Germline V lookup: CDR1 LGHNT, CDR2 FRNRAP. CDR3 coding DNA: TGTGCTAGTGGTTTGGTTGTCTTGGACTGGAGCAATTACAATGAGCAGTTCTTC. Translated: CASGLVVLDWSNYNEQFF.

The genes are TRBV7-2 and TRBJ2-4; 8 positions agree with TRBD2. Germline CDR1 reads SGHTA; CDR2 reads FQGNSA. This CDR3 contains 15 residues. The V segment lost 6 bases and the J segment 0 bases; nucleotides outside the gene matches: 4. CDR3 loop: CASRVGGEAKNIQYF. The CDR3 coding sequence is TGTGCCAGCAGAGTCGGGGGGGAAGCCAAAAACATTCAGTACTTC.

In nucleotides, the CDR3 is TGTGCCAGCAGCCTGGGACAGGGAGTCTATGGCTACACCTTC. Its protein is CASSLGQGVYGYTF. V gene TRBV7-8 combines with J gene TRBJ1-2, with 9 bases fitting TRBD1. V was clipped by 5 bases and J by 4 bases; unmatched bases: 5. Per the germline V gene, CDR1 is SGHVS and CDR2 is FQNEAQ. The CDR3 runs to 14 residues.

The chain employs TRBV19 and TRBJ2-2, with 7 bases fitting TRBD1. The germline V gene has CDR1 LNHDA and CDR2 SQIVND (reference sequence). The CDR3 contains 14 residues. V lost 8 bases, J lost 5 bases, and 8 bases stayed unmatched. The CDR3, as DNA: TGTGCCAGTGTTCGAGACAGGGATACCGGGGAGCTGTTTTTT. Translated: CASVRDRDTGELFF.

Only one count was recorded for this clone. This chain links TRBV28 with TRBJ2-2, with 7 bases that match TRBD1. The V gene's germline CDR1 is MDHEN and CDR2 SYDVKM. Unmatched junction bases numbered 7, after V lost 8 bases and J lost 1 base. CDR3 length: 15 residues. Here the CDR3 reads CASARDSLNTGELFF. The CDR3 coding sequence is TGTGCCAGCGCCCGGGACAGCTTGAACACCGGGGAGCTGTTTTTT.

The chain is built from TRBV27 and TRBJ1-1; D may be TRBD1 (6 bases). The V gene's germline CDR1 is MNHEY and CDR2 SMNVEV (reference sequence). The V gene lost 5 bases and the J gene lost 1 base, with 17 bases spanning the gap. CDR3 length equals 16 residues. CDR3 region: CASSDYPGDTNTEAFF. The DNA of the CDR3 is TGTGCCAGCAGTGACTATCCCGGGGACACGAACACTGAAGCTTTCTTT.

CDR3 residues: CASSLPTLNNEQFF. The CDR3 bases are TGTGCCAGCAGTTTACCAACACTAAACAATGAGCAGTTCTTC. The chain recombines TRBV27 with TRBJ2-1; no clear D. Trimming stripped 2 bases from V and 5 bases from J, with 10 bases between. The CDR3 is 14 amino acids. CDR1 is MNHEY, CDR2 SMNVEV, per germline (reference sequence).

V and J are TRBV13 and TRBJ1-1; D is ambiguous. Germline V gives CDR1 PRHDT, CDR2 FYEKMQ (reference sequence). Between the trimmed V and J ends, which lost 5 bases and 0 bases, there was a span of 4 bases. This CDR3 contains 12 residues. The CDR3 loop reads CASSLVNTEAFF. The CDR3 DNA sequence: TGTGCCAGCAGCCTCGTGAACACTGAAGCTTTCTTT.

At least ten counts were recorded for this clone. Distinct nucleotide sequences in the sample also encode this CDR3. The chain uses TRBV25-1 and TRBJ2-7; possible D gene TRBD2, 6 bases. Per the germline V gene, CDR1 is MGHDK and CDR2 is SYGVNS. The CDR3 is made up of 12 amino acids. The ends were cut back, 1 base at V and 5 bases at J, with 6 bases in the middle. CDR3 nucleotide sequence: TGTGCCAGCAGTGAATGGGGGGACGAGCAGTACTTC. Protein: CASSEWGDEQYF.

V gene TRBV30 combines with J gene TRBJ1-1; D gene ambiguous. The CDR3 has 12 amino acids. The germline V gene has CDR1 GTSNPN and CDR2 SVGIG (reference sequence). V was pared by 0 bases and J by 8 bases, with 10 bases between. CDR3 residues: CAWSVGREEAFF. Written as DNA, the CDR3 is TGTGCCTGGAGTGTCGGGAGGGAAGAAGCTTTCTTT.